The entry below gives a single TCR beta chain sequence along with its context. The V end was cut by 3 bases, the J end by 4 bases, with 15 bases between. This CDR3 region has 15 residues. Per the germline V gene, CDR1 is LNHNV and CDR2 is YYDKDF (reference sequence). This sample is drawn from a study of blood T cell repertoires in COVID-19. Across the study: Samples taken during acute and convalescent COVID-19 were collected in the United States, Italy and Spain. T cells, B-cell-depleted T cells, or PBMCs supplied cDNA or gDNA.

Original methodology: Amplification with reference gene primers provided the estimates of nucleated cell counts. Method: immunoSEQ multiplex PCR; TCRdb's copy keeps in-frame clones and lacks some. V, J and clone size are taken as reported in that table, and D and trimming were inferred from the DNA itself. The table lists 62,000 or so clones, about nine tenths of them singletons. The source is a human donor in a cohort sampled during active COVID-19. The sequencing input was peripheral blood. The rearrangement uses TRBV15 and TRBJ1-2, with D possibly matching TRBD1 (5 bases). The CDR3 coding sequence is TGTGCCACCAGCAGGACCGGGACTACATTCTATGGCTACACCTTC. Its translation is CATSRTGTTFYGYTF.